The 10 T cell receptor beta chains below all came from one sample that was sequenced in a study of blood T cells in healthy people across ages. PCR was performed a second time for about 7 to 11 cycles using a sample-barcoded 5' primer and a J-beta primer mix. TCRdb itself ran the 5' RACE reads through MiXCR, one entry per CDR3 protein. Of roughly 1,500,000 distinct CDR3 sequences in the sample, about 31% were seen once. Source material: blood. The receptor source for this set is a woman under 40 in good health.

This clonotype was counted a few times. This rearrangement joins TRBV27 to TRBJ2-6; D is possibly TRBD1 or TRBD2 (5 bases each). The CDR3 has 15 amino acids. Trimming removed 5 bases from V and 7 bases from J, with 15 bases in between. Germline CDR1 is MNHEY and CDR2 is SMNVEV (reference sequence). CDR3 sequence reads: CASSPEGWGANVLTF. The CDR3 coding sequence is TGTGCCAGCAGTCCTGAGGGTTGGGGCGCCAACGTCCTGACTTTC. Full variable domain (rest looked up from reference TRBV27 and TRBJ2-6): EAQVTQNPRYLITVTGKKLTVTCSQNMNHEYMSWYRQDPGLGLRQIYYSMNVEVTDKGDVPEGYKVSRKEKRNFPLILESPSPNQTSLYFCASSPEGWGANVLTFGAGSRLTVL.

The sample holds a few counts of this clonotype. The chain carries TRBV27 and TRBJ2-5; D is unclear. Germline V CDR1 and CDR2: MNHEY, SMNVEV (reference sequence). CDR3 size: 14 residues. Trimming took off 5 bases at V and 8 bases at J, with 18 bases between the two ends. In DNA, the CDR3 is TGTGCCAGCAGTCCCCGCAATCTTTGGGAAACCCAGTACTTC. Translating gives CASSPRNLWETQYF.

The chain combines TRBV27 with TRBJ1-2; 8 bases line up with TRBD1. From germline, CDR1 is MNHEY and CDR2 SMNVEV (reference sequence). The CDR3 contains 14 residues. The ends lost 0 bases at V and 8 bases at J; junction bases unmatched: 5. In nucleotides, the CDR3 is TGTGCCAGCAGTTTATCCCGACAGGGGACCGGCTACACCTTC. The encoded protein is CASSLSRQGTGYTF.

This clonotype was found many times. The chain couples TRBV13 to TRBJ2-3, with D maybe TRBD2 (6 bases). V was trimmed by 4 bases and J by 4 bases, leaving 6 bases between them. The CDR3 has 12 residues. Germline CDR1 and CDR2: PRHDT and FYEKMQ (reference sequence). CDR3: CASSSGADTQYF. CDR3 coding DNA: TGTGCCAGCAGCTCGGGGGCAGATACGCAGTATTTT.

The sample holds one count of this clonotype. The chain uses TRBV9 and TRBJ2-1; D is possibly TRBD2 (5 bases). V shed 4 bases and J shed 1 base, with 15 bases lying between them. In germline, CDR1 is SGDLS, CDR2 YYNGEE. The CDR3 is 16 residues long. The CDR3, as DNA: TGTGCCAGCAGCAGAGAGAGGACTCCTTCCTACAATGAGCAGTTCTTC. Amino acid sequence: CASSRERTPSYNEQFF.

This clonotype came up a few times. This chain joins TRBV27 and TRBJ2-3; TRBD2 is a possible D gene (5 bases). V was shortened by 6 bases and J by 1 base, with 20 bases between the two germline ends. CDR3 length: 17 amino acids. Germline CDR1 reads MNHEY; CDR2 reads SMNVEV (reference sequence). This CDR3 reads CASSPYYPRTGTDTQYF. Here the CDR3 DNA reads TGTGCCAGCAGCCCTTATTATCCGCGGACTGGCACAGATACGCAGTATTTT.

In DNA, the CDR3 is TGTGCCAGCGGAGGACTAGCTACTCGCGAGCAGTACTTC. It encodes CASGGLATREQYF. The chain joins TRBV9 to TRBJ2-7, with 8 bases aligning to TRBD2. The length of the CDR3 is 13 residues. V lost 7 bases and J lost 6; bases outside the gene matches: 9. The germline V gene encodes CDR1 SGDLS and CDR2 YYNGEE.

This clonotype has more than one count but fewer than ten. The chain combines TRBV15 with TRBJ1-5, with D possibly TRBD1 on 5 matching bases. V lost 3 bases to trimming and J lost 4 bases, with 13 bases between them. Germline V gene data show CDR1 as LNHNV and CDR2 as YYDKDF (reference sequence). CDR3 length: 15 residues. The DNA for the CDR3 is TGTGCCACCAGCAGTAGGGCAGGGCGGAATCAGCCCCAGCATTTT. This sequence encodes CATSSRAGRNQPQHF.

This clonotype was recorded only once. The chain is built from TRBV30 and TRBJ2-7; 13 bases map to TRBD2. Germline trimming cut 3 bases from V and 7 bases from J; bases unmatched to any gene: 3. The germline V gene has CDR1 GTSNPN and CDR2 SVGIG (reference sequence). The CDR3 is 13 residues long. The CDR3 DNA sequence: TGTGCCTGGAGGGGACTAGCGGGGCAAGAGCAGTACTTC. Translated, it gives CAWRGLAGQEQYF.

The chain carries TRBV30 and TRBJ1-1, with a weak D call TRBD1 (6 bases). Trimming shortened V by 1 base and J by 7 bases, and 10 bases separated the two germline ends. Germline V gives CDR1 GTSNPN, CDR2 SVGIG (reference sequence). There are 12 residues in the CDR3. In DNA, the CDR3 is TGTGCCTGGAGTGCAGGGGAGGTTGAAGCTTTCTTT. Amino acid sequence: CAWSAGEVEAFF.